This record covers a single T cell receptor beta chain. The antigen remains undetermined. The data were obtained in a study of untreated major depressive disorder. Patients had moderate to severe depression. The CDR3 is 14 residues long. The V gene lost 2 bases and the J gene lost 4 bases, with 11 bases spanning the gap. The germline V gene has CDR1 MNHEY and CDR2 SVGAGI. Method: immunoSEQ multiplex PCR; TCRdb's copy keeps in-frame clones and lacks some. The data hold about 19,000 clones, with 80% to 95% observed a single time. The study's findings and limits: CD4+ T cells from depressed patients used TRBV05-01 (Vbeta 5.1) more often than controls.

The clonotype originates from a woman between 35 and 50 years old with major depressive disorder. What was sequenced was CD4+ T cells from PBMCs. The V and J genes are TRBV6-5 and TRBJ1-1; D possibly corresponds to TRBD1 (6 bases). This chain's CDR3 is CASSYGTRRTEAFF. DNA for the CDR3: TGTGCCAGCAGTTACGGGACACGGCGCACTGAAGCTTTCTTT.